This entry describes one T cell receptor beta chain. Antigen unknown. The CDR3 has 15 amino acids. The V segment lost 5 bases and the J segment 4 bases; nucleotides outside the gene matches: 8. Germline V gene sequence: CDR1 SEHNR, CDR2 FQNEAQ (reference sequence). This sample is part of a study of T-cell memory formation after mild COVID-19. The study, taken as a whole, reports: Researchers report contracting CD4+ clones mostly in CM and EM, with CD8+ clones in EMRA. That cross-reactive memory joined was suggested by some responding clones appearing in pre-infection memory. Later expanders leaned toward CD4+, whereas clones contracting from day 15 to 85 were balanced CD4/CD8.

One entry per CDR3 protein results from TCRdb running MiXCR on the 5' RACE reads. The top ten clones hold under 25% of a sample with fewer than 350,000 distinct CDR3 sequences, around 8% of them seen once. This TCR came from a young man who had mild COVID-19 (a few samples of this study predate the infection). Cell type and time point are not known. The material sequenced was PBMCs or a T cell subset sorted from them (not recorded which). The rearrangement links TRBV7-9 to TRBJ2-3; TRBD1 aligns across 8 bases. In nucleotides, the CDR3 is TGTGCCAGCAGCACCTCGCTGGACAGGGCAGATACGCAGTATTTT. Encoded protein: CASSTSLDRADTQYF.